The subject of this entry is one T cell receptor beta chain. Antigen: not known. Only in-frame clones appear in the TCRdb table, and some are missing; sequencing was by immunoSEQ multiplex PCR. Of 72,000 or so clones in the sample, roughly four fifths were seen once. The sample comes from a study of T cells in localized non-small cell lung cancer. V lost 5 bases and J lost 2, with 9 bases in between. In germline, CDR1 is LNHDA, CDR2 SQIVND (reference sequence). This CDR3 has 14 residues. Broader study findings: Uninvolved neighboring lung showed the greatest T cell clonality, exceeding tumor.

The sequencing here drew on peripheral blood, taken before any cancer treatment. V and J are TRBV19 and TRBJ2-2, with D unclear. The sequence derives from an older female donor with stage I lung adenocarcinoma. This CDR3 is CASSVKANTGELFF. CDR3 DNA: TGTGCCAGTAGTGTCAAGGCAAACACCGGGGAGCTGTTTTTT. The variable domain in full, completed from reference TRBV19 and TRBJ2-2, reads DGGITQSPKYLFRKEGQNVTLSCEQNLNHDAMYWYRQDPGQGLRLIYYSQIVNDFQKGDIAEGYSVSREKKESFPLTVTSAQKNPTAFYLCASSVKANTGELFFGEGSRLTVL.